This T cell receptor (beta chain) was identified in a study of cytomegalovirus exposure and HLA in healthy donors. A word on this clone: Its antigen remains unknown.

The germline V gene encodes CDR1 SGHNT and CDR2 YYREEE (reference sequence). This CDR3 comprises 15 residues. V gave up 3 bases and J gave up 4 bases; unmatched junction bases: 8. The PCR was carried out with 60 Vbeta primers and 13 Jbeta primers. Clones were read by immunoSEQ multiplex PCR, and TCRdb kept only the in-frame ones, dropping some. Seen here are about 150,000 clones, around three quarters observed once, and the top ten hold around 3%. Study outcomes and limitations: The sole available immune exposure information was CMV serostatus. Presence/absence analyses supposed approximately even sequencing depth among donors.

The genes are TRBV5-4 and TRBJ2-5; 8 bases are a match to TRBD2. The clonotype was recovered from a male donor in good health and CMV-seronegative. The sequenced sample consisted of PBMCs. The CDR3 sequence: CASSSLGGAGETQYF. The CDR3 DNA sequence: TGTGCCAGCAGCTCCCTCGGGGGGGCGGGAGAGACCCAGTACTTC.